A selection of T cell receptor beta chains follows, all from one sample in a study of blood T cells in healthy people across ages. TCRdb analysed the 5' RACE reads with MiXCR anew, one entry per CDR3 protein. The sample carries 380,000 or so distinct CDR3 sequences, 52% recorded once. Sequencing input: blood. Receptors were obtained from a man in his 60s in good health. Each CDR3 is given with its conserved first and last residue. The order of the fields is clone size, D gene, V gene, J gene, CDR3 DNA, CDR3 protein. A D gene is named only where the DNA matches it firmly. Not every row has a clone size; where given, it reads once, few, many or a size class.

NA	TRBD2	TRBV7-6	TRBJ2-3	TGTGCCAGCAGCCTAATAGCTGCCGGGGGGGCCCGGGATACGCAGTATTTT	CASSLIAAGGARDTQYF
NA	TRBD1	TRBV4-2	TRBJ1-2	TGTGCCAGCAGCCAAGTGAGCGGACAGGCATCTAACTATGGCTACACCTTC	CASSQVSGQASNYGYTF
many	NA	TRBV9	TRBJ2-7	TGTGCCAGCAGCCGAGACCGGGGCGGGGGCGACTTCTACGAGCAGTACTTC	CASSRDRGGGDFYEQYF
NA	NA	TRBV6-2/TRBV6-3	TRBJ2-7	TGTGCCAGCAGTGACGGGGCTATCTACGAGCAGTACTTC	CASSDGAIYEQYF
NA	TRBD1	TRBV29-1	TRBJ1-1	TGCAGCGTTGAGGGGACAGGGGTCACTGAAGCTTTCTTT	CSVEGTGVTEAFF
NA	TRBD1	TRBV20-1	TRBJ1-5	TGCAGTGCTTCTCAACCCACAGGGGGTATTGGGCCCCAGCATTTT	CSASQPTGGIGPQHF
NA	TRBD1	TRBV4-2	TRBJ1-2	TGTGCCAGCAGCCAAGGAGGGACAGCGATCTATGGCTACACCTTC	CASSQGGTAIYGYTF
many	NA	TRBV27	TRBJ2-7	TGTGCCAGCACCAAGGGGGGGGAAGGGACCTACGAGCAGTACTTC	CASTKGGEGTYEQYF
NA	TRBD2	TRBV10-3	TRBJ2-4	TGTGCCATCAGTGAAGGGGTAGCGGGAGATGAGCAGTACTTC	CAISEGVAGDEQYF
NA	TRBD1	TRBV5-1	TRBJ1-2	TGCGCCAGTAAAACAGGGGAGAGCAACTATGGCTACACCTTC	CASKTGESNYGYTF
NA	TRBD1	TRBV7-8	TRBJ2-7	TGTGCCAGCAGCTCGCGGACAGGGGGCGGCGAGCAGTACTTC	CASSSRTGGGEQYF
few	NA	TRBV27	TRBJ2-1	TGTGCCAGCAGTTTATCGCCTAGCGCGCGATACAATGAGCAGTTCTTC	CASSLSPSARYNEQFF
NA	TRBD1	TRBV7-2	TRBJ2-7	TGTGCCAGCAGATTGTCCGGGACAGGAGTTGAGCAGTACTTC	CASRLSGTGVEQYF
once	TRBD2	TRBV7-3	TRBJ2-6	TGTGCCAGCAGCTCTTTTAGCGGGAGGGAGGCTGGGGCCAACGTCCTGACTTTC	CASSSFSGREAGANVLTF
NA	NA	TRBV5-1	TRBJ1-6	TGCGCCAGCAACCCGCGGGGAGGAGCGTCACCCCTCCACTTT	CASNPRGGASPLHF
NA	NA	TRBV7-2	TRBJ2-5	TGTGCCAGCAGCTTAGGGGAAGGGAGGTTACGGGAGACCCAGTACTTC	CASSLGEGRLRETQYF
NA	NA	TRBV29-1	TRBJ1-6	TGCAGCGTTCAGGGAGAGGGGTTCGATTCACCCCTCCACTTT	CSVQGEGFDSPLHF